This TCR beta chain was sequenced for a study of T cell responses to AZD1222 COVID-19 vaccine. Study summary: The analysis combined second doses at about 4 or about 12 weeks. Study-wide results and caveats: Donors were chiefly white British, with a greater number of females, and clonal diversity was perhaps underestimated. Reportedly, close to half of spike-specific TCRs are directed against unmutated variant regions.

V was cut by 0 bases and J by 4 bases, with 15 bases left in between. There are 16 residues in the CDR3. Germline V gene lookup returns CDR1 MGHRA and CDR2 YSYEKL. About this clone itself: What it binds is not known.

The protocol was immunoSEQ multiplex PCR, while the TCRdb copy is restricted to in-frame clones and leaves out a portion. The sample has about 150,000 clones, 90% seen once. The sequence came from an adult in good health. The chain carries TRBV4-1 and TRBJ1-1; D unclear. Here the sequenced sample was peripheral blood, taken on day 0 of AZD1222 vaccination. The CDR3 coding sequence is TGCGCCAGCAGCCAAGAACCCCCCGGGGTGGGCACTGAAGCTTTCTTT. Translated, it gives CASSQEPPGVGTEAFF.